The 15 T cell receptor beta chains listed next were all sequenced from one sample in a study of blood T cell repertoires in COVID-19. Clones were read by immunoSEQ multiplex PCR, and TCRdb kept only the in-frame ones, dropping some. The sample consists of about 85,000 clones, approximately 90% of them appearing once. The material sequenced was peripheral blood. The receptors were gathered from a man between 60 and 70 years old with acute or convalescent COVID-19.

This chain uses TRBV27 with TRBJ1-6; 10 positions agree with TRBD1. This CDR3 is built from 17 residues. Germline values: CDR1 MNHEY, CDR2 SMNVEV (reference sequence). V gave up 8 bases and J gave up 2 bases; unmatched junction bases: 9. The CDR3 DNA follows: TGTGCCAGCGGTGGGACAGGGGTTTTCACCTATAATTCACCCCTCCACTTT. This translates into CASGGTGVFTYNSPLHF.

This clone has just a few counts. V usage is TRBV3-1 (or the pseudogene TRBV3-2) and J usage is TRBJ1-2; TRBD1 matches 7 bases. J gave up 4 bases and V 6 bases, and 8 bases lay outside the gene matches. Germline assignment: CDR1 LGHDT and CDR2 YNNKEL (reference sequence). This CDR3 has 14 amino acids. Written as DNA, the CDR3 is TGTGCCAGCAGTTTTCAGACAGGGAGCTATGGCTACACCTTC. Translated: CASSFQTGSYGYTF.

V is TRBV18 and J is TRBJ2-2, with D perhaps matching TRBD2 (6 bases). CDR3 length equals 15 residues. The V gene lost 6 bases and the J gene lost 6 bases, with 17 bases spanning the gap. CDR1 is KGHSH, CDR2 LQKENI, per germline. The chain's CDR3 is CASSLGLPGSGELFF. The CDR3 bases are TGTGCCAGCTCTCTGGGACTCCCCGGGTCCGGGGAGCTGTTTTTT.

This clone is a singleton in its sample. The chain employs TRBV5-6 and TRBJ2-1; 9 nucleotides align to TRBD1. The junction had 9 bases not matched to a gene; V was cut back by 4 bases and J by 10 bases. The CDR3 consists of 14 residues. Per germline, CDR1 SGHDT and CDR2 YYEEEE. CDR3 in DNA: TGTGCCAGCAGCAGCCGGGACAGGGTCGGAGAGCAGTTCTTC. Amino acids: CASSSRDRVGEQFF.

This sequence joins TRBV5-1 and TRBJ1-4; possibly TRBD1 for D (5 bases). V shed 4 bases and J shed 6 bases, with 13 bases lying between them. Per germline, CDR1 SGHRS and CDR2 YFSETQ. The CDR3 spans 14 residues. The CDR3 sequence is CASSEGQLDEKLFF. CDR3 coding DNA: TGCGCCAGCAGCGAAGGACAACTGGATGAAAAACTGTTTTTT. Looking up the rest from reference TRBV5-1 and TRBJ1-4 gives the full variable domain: KAGVTQTPRYLIKTRGQQVTLSCSPISGHRSVSWYQQTPGQGLQFLFEYFSETQRNKGNFPGRFSGRQFSNSRSEMNVSTLELGDSALYLCASSEGQLDEKLFFGSGTQLSVL.

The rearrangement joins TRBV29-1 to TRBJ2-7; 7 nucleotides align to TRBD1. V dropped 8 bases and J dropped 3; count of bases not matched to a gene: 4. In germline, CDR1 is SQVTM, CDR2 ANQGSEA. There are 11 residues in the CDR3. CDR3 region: CSTRDSYEQYF. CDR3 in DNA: TGCAGCACCCGGGACAGCTACGAGCAGTACTTC.

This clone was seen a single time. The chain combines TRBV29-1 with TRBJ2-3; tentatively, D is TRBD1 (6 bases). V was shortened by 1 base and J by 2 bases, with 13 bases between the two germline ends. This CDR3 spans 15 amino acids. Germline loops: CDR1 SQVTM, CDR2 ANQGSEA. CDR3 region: CSVEGDIGSTDTQYF. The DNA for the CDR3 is TGCAGCGTTGAAGGGGACATCGGGTCCACAGATACGCAGTATTTT.

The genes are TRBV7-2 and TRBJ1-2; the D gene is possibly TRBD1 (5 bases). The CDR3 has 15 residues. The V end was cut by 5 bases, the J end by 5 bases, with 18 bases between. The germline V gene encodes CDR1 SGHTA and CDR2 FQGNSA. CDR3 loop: CASSLTEGLWYGYTF. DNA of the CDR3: TGTGCCAGCAGCCTCACGGAGGGGCTCTGGTATGGCTACACCTTC.

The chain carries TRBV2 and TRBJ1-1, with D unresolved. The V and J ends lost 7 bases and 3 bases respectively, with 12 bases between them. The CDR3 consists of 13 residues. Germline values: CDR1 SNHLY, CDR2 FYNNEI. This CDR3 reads CASNRKEDTEAFF. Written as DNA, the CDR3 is TGTGCCAGCAATCGGAAGGAGGACACTGAAGCTTTCTTT.

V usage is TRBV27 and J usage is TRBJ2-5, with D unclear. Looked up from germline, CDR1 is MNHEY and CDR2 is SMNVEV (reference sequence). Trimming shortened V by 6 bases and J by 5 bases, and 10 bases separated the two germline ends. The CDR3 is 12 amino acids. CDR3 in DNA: TGTGCCAGCAGCAGACTCGGGGAGACCCAGTACTTC. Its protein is CASSRLGETQYF.

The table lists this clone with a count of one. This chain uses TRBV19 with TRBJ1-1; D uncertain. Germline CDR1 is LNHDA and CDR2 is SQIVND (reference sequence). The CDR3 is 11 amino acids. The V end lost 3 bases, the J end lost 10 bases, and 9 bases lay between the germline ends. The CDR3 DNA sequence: TGTGCCAGTAGTATGGGCCCAGGAGCTTTCTTT. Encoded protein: CASSMGPGAFF. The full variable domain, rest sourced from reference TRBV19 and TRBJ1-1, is DGGITQSPKYLFRKEGQNVTLSCEQNLNHDAMYWYRQDPGQGLRLIYYSQIVNDFQKGDIAEGYSVSREKKESFPLTVTSAQKNPTAFYLCASSMGPGAFFGQGTRLTVV.

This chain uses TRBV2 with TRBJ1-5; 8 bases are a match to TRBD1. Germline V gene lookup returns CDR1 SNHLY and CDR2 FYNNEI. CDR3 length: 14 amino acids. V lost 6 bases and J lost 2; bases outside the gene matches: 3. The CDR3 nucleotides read TGTGCCAGCAGGAAGGGACAGGGCAATCAGCCCCAGCATTTT. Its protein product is CASRKGQGNQPQHF.

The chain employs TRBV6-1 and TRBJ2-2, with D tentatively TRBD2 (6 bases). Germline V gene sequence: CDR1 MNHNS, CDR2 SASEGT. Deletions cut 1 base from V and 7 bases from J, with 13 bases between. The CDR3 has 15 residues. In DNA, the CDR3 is TGTGCCAGCAGTGAAGTAGGGCAGGGAGGCGGGGAGCTGTTTTTT. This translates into CASSEVGQGGGELFF.

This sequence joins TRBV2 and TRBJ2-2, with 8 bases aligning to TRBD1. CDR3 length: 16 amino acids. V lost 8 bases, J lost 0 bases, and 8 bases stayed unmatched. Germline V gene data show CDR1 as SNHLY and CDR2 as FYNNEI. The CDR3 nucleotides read TGTGCCAGCTTGGACAGGGAAAGATCGAACACCGGGGAGCTGTTTTTT. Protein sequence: CASLDRERSNTGELFF.

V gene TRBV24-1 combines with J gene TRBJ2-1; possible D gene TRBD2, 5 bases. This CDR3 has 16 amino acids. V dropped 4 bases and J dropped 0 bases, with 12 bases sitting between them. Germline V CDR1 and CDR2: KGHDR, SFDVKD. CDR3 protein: CATSDPDLSSYNEQFF. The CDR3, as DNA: TGTGCCACCAGTGACCCGGACTTGAGCTCCTACAATGAGCAGTTCTTC.